Described below is a single T cell receptor (beta chain) sequence and its context. The assay was immunoSEQ multiplex PCR, and TCRdb's table has in-frame clones only and misses some. Of about 1 million clones in the sample, approximately 78% were seen once. The source of the sample is a study of shared clonotypes between healthy human individuals. This sequence was found in a man between 18 and 29 years old in good health. Some clones in this sample may be carry-over from other donors' samples. Sequenced sample: memory CD4+ T cells from PBMCs. Subset of the sample: CD45RA-negative fraction.

The DNA for the CDR3 is TGTGCCAGCAGCCCCCGGAAGACTAGCGGGAACACCGGGGAGCTGTTTTTT. Residues: CASSPRKTSGNTGELFF. The J gene is TRBJ2-2, the V gene TRBV11-3; 9 bases match TRBD2. This CDR3 has 17 residues. Germline CDR1 reads SGHNT; CDR2 reads YENEEA. V was pared by 5 bases and J by 1 base, with 8 bases of the junction left unmatched.